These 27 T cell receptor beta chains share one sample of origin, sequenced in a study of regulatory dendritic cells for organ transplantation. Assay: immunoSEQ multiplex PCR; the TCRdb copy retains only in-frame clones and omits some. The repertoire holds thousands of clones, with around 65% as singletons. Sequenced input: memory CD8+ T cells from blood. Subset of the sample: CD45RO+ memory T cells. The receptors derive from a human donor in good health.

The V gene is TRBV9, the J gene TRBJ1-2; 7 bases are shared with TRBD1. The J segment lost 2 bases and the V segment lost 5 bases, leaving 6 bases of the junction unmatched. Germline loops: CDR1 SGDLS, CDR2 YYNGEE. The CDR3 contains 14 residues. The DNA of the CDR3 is TGTGCCAGCAGGGGTGAGGGGGCGAACTATGGCTACACCTTC. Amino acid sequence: CASRGEGANYGYTF.

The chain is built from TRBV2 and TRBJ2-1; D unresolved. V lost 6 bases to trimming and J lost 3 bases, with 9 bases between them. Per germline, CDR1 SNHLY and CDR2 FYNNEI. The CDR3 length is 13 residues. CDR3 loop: CASRETRYNEQFF. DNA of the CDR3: TGTGCCAGCAGGGAGACTCGCTACAATGAGCAGTTCTTC.

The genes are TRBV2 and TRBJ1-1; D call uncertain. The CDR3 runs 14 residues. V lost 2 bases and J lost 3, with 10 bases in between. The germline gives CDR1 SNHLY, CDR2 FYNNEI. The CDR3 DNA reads TGTGCCAGCAGTGAAAGGAGGGATTACACTGAAGCTTTCTTT. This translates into CASSERRDYTEAFF.

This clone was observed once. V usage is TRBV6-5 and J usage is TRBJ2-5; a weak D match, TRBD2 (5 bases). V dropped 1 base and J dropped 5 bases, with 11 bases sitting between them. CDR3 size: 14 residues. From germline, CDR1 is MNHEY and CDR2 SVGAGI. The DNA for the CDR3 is TGTGCCAGCAGTTACTTCGGGGTCGGGGAGACCCAGTACTTC. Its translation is CASSYFGVGETQYF.

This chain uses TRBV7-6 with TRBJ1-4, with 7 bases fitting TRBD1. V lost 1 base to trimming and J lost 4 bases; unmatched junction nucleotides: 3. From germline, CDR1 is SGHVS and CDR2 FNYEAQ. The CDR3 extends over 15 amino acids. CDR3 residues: CASSLEGDSNEKLFF. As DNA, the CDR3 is TGTGCCAGCAGCTTAGAGGGGGACAGTAATGAAAAACTGTTTTTT.

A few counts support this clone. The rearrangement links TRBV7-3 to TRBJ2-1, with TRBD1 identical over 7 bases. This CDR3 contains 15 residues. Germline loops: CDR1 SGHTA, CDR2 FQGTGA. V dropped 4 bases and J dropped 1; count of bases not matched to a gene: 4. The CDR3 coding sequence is TGTGCCAGCAGCTCGAGGGACAGTTCCTACAATGAGCAGTTCTTC. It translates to CASSSRDSSYNEQFF.

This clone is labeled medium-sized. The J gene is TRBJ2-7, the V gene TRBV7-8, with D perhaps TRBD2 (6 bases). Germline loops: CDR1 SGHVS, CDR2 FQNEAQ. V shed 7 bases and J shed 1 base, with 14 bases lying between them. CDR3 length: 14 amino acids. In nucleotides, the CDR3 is TGTGCCAGCAACCGGGACTCCGGGTCCTACGAGCAGTACTTC. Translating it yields CASNRDSGSYEQYF.

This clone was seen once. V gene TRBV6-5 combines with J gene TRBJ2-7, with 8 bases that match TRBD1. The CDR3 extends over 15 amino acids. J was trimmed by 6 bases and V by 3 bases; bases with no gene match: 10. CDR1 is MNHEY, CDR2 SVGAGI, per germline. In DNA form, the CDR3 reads TGTGCCAGCAGTTATAGGACAGGGCTCTTTGGCGAGCAGTACTTC. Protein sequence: CASSYRTGLFGEQYF.

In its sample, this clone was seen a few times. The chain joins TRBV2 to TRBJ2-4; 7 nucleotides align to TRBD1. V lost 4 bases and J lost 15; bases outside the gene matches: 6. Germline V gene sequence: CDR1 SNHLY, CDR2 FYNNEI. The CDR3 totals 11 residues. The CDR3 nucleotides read TGTGCCAGCAGTGGGGACAGCGGACGGTACTTC. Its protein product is CASSGDSGRYF.

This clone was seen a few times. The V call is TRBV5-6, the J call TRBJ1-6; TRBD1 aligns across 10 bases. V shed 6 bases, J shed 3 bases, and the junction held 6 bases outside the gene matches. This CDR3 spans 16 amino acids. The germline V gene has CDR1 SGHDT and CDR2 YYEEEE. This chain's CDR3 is CASKRQGAVYNSPLHF. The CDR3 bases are TGTGCCAGCAAAAGACAGGGGGCGGTCTATAATTCACCCCTCCACTTT.

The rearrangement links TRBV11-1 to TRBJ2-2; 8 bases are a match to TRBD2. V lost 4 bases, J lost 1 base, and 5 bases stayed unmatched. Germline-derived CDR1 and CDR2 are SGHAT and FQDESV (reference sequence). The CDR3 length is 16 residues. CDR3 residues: CASSSAGTRNTGELFF. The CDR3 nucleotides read TGTGCCAGCAGCTCGGCCGGGACTAGGAACACCGGGGAGCTGTTTTTT.

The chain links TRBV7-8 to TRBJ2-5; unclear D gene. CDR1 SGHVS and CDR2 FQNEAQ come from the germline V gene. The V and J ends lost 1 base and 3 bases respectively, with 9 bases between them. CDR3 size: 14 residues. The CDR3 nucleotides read TGTGCCAGCAGCTTAGGAGGCCAGAAAGAGACCCAGTACTTC. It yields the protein CASSLGGQKETQYF.

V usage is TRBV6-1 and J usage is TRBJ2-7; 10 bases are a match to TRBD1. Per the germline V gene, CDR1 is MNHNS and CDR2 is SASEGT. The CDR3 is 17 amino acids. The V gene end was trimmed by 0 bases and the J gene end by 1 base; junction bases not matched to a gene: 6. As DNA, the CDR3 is TGTGCCAGCAGTGAAGCAAGGGGGACAGGGGCGTCCTACGAGCAGTACTTC. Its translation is CASSEARGTGASYEQYF.

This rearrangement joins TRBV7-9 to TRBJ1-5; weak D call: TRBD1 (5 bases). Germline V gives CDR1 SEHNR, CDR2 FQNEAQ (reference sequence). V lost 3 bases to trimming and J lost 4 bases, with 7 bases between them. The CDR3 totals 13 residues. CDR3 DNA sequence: TGTGCCAGCAGCTTCGGGGGTAATCAGCCCCAGCATTTT. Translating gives CASSFGGNQPQHF.

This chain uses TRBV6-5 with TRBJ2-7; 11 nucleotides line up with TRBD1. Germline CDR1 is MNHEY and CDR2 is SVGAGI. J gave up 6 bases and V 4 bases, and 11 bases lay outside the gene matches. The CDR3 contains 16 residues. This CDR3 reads CASSWPPGQGVREQYF. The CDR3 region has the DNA TGTGCCAGCAGTTGGCCTCCGGGACAGGGGGTACGCGAGCAGTACTTC.

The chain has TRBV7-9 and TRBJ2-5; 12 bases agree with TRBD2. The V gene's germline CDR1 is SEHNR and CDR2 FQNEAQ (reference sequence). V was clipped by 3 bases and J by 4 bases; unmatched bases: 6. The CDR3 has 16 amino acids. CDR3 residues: CASSFPSGGAVETQYF. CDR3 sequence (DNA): TGTGCCAGCAGCTTTCCTAGCGGGGGGGCCGTAGAGACCCAGTACTTC.

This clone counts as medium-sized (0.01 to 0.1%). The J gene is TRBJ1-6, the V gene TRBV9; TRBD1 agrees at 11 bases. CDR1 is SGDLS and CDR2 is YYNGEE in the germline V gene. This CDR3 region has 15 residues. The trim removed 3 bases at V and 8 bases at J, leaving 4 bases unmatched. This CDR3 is CASSGRTGGDSPLHF. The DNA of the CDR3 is TGTGCCAGCAGCGGACGGACAGGGGGCGATTCACCCCTCCACTTT.

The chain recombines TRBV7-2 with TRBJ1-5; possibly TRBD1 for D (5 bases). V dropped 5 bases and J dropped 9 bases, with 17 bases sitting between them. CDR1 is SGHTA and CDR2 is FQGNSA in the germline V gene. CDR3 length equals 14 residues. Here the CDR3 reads CASSLDGGRRPQHF. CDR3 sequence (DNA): TGTGCCAGCAGCCTGGACGGGGGAAGAAGGCCCCAGCATTTT.

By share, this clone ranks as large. For the CDR3, the DNA is TGTGCCAGCAGCATTCCGACTAGCGGCCTGGAGACCCAGTACTTC. Amino acid sequence: CASSIPTSGLETQYF. The chain joins TRBV7-9 to TRBJ2-5; 9 bases map to TRBD2. Losses at the gene ends were 5 bases for V and 5 bases for J; bases not matched to a gene: 9. This CDR3 comprises 15 residues. Germline CDR1 is SEHNR and CDR2 is FQNEAQ (reference sequence).

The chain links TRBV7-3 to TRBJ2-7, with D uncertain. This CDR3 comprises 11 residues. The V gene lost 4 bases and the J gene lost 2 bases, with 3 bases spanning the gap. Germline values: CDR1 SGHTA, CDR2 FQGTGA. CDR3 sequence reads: CASSSAYEQYF. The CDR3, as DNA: TGTGCCAGCAGCTCGGCCTACGAGCAGTACTTC.

CDR3: CASSVGYRVGTGELFF. For the CDR3, the DNA is TGTGCCAGCAGCGTAGGTTACAGGGTAGGCACCGGGGAGCTGTTTTTT. The chain carries TRBV9 and TRBJ2-2; weak D call: TRBD1 (6 bases). V lost 0 bases to trimming and J lost 4 bases, with 13 bases between them. Germline lookup yields CDR1 SGDLS and CDR2 YYNGEE. The CDR3 is made up of 16 amino acids.

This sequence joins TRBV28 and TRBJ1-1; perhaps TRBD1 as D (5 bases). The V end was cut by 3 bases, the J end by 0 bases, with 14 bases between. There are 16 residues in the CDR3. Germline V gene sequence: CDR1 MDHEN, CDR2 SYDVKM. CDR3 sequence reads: CASSLVGGGVNTEAFF. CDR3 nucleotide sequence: TGTGCCAGCAGTTTGGTGGGGGGAGGGGTGAACACTGAAGCTTTCTTT.

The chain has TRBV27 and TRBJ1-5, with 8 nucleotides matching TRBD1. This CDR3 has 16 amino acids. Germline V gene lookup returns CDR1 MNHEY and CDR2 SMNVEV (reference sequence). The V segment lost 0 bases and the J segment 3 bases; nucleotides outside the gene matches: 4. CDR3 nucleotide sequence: TGTGCCAGCAGTTTATCAGCCAGGGGGCTCAATCAGCCCCAGCATTTT. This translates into CASSLSARGLNQPQHF.

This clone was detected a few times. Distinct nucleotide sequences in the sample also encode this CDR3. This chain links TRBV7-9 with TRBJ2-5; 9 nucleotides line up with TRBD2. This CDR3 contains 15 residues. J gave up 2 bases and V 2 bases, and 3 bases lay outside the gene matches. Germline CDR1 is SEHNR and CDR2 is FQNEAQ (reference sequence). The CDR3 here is CASSLPTSGQETQYF. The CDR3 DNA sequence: TGTGCCAGCAGCTTACCGACTAGCGGACAAGAGACCCAGTACTTC.

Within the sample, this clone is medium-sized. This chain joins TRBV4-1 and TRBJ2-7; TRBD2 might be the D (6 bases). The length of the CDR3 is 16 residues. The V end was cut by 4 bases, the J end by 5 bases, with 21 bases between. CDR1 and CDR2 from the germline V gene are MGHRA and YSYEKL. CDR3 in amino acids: CASSPEDGAGYNEQYF. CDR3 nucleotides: TGCGCCAGCAGCCCAGAGGATGGGGCGGGATATAACGAGCAGTACTTC.

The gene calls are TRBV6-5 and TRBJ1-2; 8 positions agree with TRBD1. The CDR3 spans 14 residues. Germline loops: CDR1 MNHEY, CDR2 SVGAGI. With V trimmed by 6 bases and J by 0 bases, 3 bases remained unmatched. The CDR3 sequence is CASRPGQANYGYTF. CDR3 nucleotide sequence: TGTGCCAGCAGACCGGGACAGGCTAACTATGGCTACACCTTC.

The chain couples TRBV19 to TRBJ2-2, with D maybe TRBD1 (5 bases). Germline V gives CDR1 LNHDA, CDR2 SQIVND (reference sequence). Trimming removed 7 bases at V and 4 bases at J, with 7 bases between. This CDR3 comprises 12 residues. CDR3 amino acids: CASKRGTGELFF. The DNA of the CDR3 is TGTGCCAGTAAAAGGGGCACCGGGGAGCTGTTTTTT. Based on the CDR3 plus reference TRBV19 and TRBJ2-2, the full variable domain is DGGITQSPKYLFRKEGQNVTLSCEQNLNHDAMYWYRQDPGQGLRLIYYSQIVNDFQKGDIAEGYSVSREKKESFPLTVTSAQKNPTAFYLCASKRGTGELFFGEGSRLTVL.